This T cell receptor (beta chain) was sequenced for a study of T cells in Graves' hyperthyroidism and ophthalmopathy. General study points: Median prediction lead before ophthalmopathy onset was about 6.5 months with the model.

Exclusions: uncontrolled infection, other autoimmune disease, pregnancy, lactation. PBMCs came from 9 to 10 ml fresh peripheral blood. Researchers amplified the TCR beta CDR3 regions from RNA transcripts. HTBI primers were the set used in a first-round RT-PCR of the TCR CDR3. Via MiXCR, TCRdb re-called the multiplex PCR reads, giving one row per CDR3 protein. The sample has about 690,000 distinct CDR3 sequences, 15% to 20% seen once. In its sample, this clonotype was seen a few times. No antigen is known for it. CDR1 and CDR2 (germline): SGHTA, FQGNSA. With V trimmed by 2 bases and J by 6 bases, 10 bases remained unmatched. The CDR3 loop spans 15 amino acids.

The source of this sequence is a man aged 50-60 years with Graves' hyperthyroidism. Material: blood. This chain connects TRBV7-2 to TRBJ2-7; 7 nucleotides agree with TRBD2. In DNA form, the CDR3 reads TGTGCCAGCAGCTTAAATCCGGCGGGAGCTACCGAGCAGTACTTC. Its protein product is CASSLNPAGATEQYF.